The 23 T cell receptor beta chains below come from one sample, sequenced in a study of blood T cell repertoires in COVID-19. The data were produced by immunoSEQ multiplex PCR, yet TCRdb's version contains in-frame clones alone and is incomplete. The table lists approximately 150,000 clones, roughly 88% of them singletons, with about 10% in the top ten. Sequencing was done on a sample of peripheral blood. These receptors all come from a man between 60 and 75 years old with active or convalescent COVID-19.

This clone was detected once. The chain links TRBV14 to TRBJ2-7; D may be TRBD2 (5 bases). The CDR3 is made up of 15 amino acids. The V gene lost 1 base and the J gene lost 5 bases, with 15 bases spanning the gap. Germline assignment: CDR1 SGHDN and CDR2 FVKESK. The CDR3 spells CASSQGPGKAHEQYF. The CDR3 nucleotides are TGTGCCAGCAGCCAAGGGCCCGGGAAGGCCCACGAGCAGTACTTC.

The chain has TRBV18 and TRBJ1-2; D remains ambiguous. The CDR3 spans 12 residues. Germline CDR1 reads KGHSH; CDR2 reads LQKENI. V shed 8 bases and J shed 2 bases, with 9 bases lying between them. The CDR3 spells CASGEQNYGYTF. CDR3 nucleotides: TGTGCCAGCGGCGAACAGAACTATGGCTACACCTTC.

This sequence joins TRBV2 and TRBJ1-6, with 9 bases aligning to TRBD1. The V segment lost 4 bases and the J segment 7 bases; nucleotides outside the gene matches: 2. CDR1 is SNHLY, CDR2 FYNNEI, per germline. The CDR3 covers 14 residues. The CDR3: CASSGGTGNSPLHF. The DNA of the CDR3 is TGTGCCAGCAGTGGGGGGACAGGGAATTCACCCCTCCACTTT.

This clone was recorded only once. Within the sample, other DNA sequences also encode this same CDR3. The V gene is TRBV18, the J gene TRBJ2-5; D possibly corresponds to TRBD1 (6 bases). The germline V gene encodes CDR1 KGHSH and CDR2 LQKENI. The germline V and J ends were trimmed by 6 bases and 2 bases, with 10 bases remaining between them. CDR3 length: 13 amino acids. This CDR3 reads CASSQGQQETQYF. Written as DNA, the CDR3 is TGTGCCAGCTCCCAGGGACAACAAGAGACCCAGTACTTC.

This clone was counted a single time. The chain couples TRBV28 to TRBJ1-2, with TRBD1 matching over 8 bases. Per the germline V gene, CDR1 is MDHEN and CDR2 is SYDVKM. Unmatched junction bases numbered 10, after V lost 4 bases and J lost 6 bases. This CDR3 is 15 amino acids long. The CDR3: CASSYKRTGRHGYTF. DNA of the CDR3: TGTGCCAGCAGTTATAAGAGGACAGGGAGACATGGCTACACCTTC.

V is TRBV14 and J is TRBJ2-1, with 9 bases identical to TRBD1. V gave up 5 bases and J gave up 7 bases; unmatched junction bases: 3. There are 13 residues in the CDR3. Germline lookup yields CDR1 SGHDN and CDR2 FVKESK. DNA of the CDR3: TGTGCCAGCAGCTGGGACAGGGCGAATGAGCAGTTCTTC. Translated: CASSWDRANEQFF. The full variable domain, its missing parts supplied by reference TRBV14 and TRBJ2-1, is EAGVTQFPSHSVIEKGQTVTLRCDPISGHDNLYWYRRVMGKEIKFLLHFVKESKQDESGMPNNRFLAERTGGTYSTLKVQPAELEDSGVYFCASSWDRANEQFFGPGTRLTVL.

This chain uses TRBV27 with TRBJ1-4, with D unclear. The CDR3 loop spans 14 amino acids. Germline V gene lookup returns CDR1 MNHEY and CDR2 SMNVEV (reference sequence). V was pared by 5 bases and J by 0 bases, with 7 bases between. The CDR3 region is CASSPRSTNEKLFF. The CDR3 region has the DNA TGTGCCAGCAGTCCACGGTCAACTAATGAAAAACTGTTTTTT.

This rearrangement joins TRBV5-4 to TRBJ1-6; TRBD1 aligns across 7 bases. Germline trimming cut 0 bases from V and 9 bases from J; bases unmatched to any gene: 6. The germline gives CDR1 SGHNT, CDR2 YYREEE (reference sequence). This CDR3 is 15 amino acids long. The CDR3 protein is CASSLDRGGGSPLHF. CDR3 nucleotide sequence: TGTGCCAGCAGCTTGGACAGGGGTGGTGGTTCACCCCTCCACTTT.

V is TRBV2 and J is TRBJ1-1; a possible D gene is TRBD1 (6 bases). With 4 bases removed from V and 1 base from J, the gap between germline ends came to 10 bases. Germline CDR1 and CDR2: SNHLY and FYNNEI. CDR3 length: 14 residues. CDR3 residues: CASSAQGKNTEAFF. DNA of the CDR3: TGTGCCAGCAGTGCCCAGGGGAAGAACACTGAAGCTTTCTTT.

This chain links TRBV11-1 with TRBJ2-7; 10 nucleotides agree with TRBD2. CDR1 and CDR2 (germline): SGHAT, FQDESV (reference sequence). Trimming removed 4 bases from V and 2 bases from J; junction bases left unmatched: 5. The CDR3 covers 15 residues. The DNA of the CDR3 is TGTGCCAGCAGCTCTGGACTAGCGGTTACCTACGAGCAGTACTTC. Protein sequence: CASSSGLAVTYEQYF.

This clone appeared a few times. The genes are TRBV6-2 or TRBV6-3 and TRBJ2-3; 13 positions match TRBD2. This CDR3 spans 17 amino acids. Losses at the gene ends were 4 bases for V and 4 bases for J; bases not matched to a gene: 8. Germline V gene lookup returns CDR1 MNHEY and CDR2 SVGEGT. The CDR3 loop is CASSWGRTSGSSDTQYF. The CDR3 DNA is TGTGCCAGCAGTTGGGGGAGGACTAGCGGGAGTTCAGATACGCAGTATTTT.

The V gene is TRBV19, the J gene TRBJ2-3; tentative D call: TRBD1 (6 bases). CDR3 length: 15 residues. Germline V gene sequence: CDR1 LNHDA, CDR2 SQIVND (reference sequence). Trimming stripped 5 bases from V and 1 base from J, with 13 bases between. For the CDR3, the DNA is TGTGCCAGTAGTGTCCGGACAGCGGGCACAGATACGCAGTATTTT. Amino acids: CASSVRTAGTDTQYF.

Here the CDR3 DNA reads TGTGCCAGCAGCCCCGACTGGGGCCCCATGAACACTGAAGCTTTCTTT. It codes for CASSPDWGPMNTEAFF. V usage is TRBV5-5 and J usage is TRBJ1-1; D is possibly TRBD1 (5 bases). There are 16 residues in the CDR3. The V and J ends lost 4 bases and 0 bases respectively, with 16 bases between them. Germline V gives CDR1 SGHKS, CDR2 YYEKEE (reference sequence).

The chain recombines TRBV10-3 with TRBJ1-1; D may be TRBD1 (5 bases). The CDR3 totals 13 residues. CDR1 is ENHRY, CDR2 SYGVKD, per germline. V was trimmed by 7 bases and J by 1 base, leaving 10 bases between them. CDR3 nucleotide sequence: TGTGCCATCACCGGGGGGGGGAACACTGAAGCTTTCTTT. Translated: CAITGGGNTEAFF.

This clone was observed a single time. The rearrangement joins TRBV27 to TRBJ2-5; D not certain. V lost 4 bases to trimming and J lost 5 bases, with 8 bases between them. This CDR3 is 12 amino acids long. Germline CDR1 and CDR2: MNHEY and SMNVEV (reference sequence). CDR3 DNA: TGTGCCAGCAGTTCAACGAGGGAGACCCAGTACTTC. Amino acid sequence: CASSSTRETQYF.

The table lists this clone with a count of one. The chain has TRBV14 and TRBJ1-5; 10 bases align to TRBD1. In germline, CDR1 is SGHDN, CDR2 FVKESK. The CDR3 totals 15 residues. Trimming at V came to 4 bases and at J to 2 bases, leaving 2 bases not matched to a gene. CDR3 nucleotide sequence: TGTGCCAGCAGCCTGACAGGGGGCCGCAATCAGCCCCAGCATTTT. Amino acids: CASSLTGGRNQPQHF. Using reference TRBV14 and TRBJ1-5 for the parts outside the CDR3, the full variable domain is EAGVTQFPSHSVIEKGQTVTLRCDPISGHDNLYWYRRVMGKEIKFLLHFVKESKQDESGMPNNRFLAERTGGTYSTLKVQPAELEDSGVYFCASSLTGGRNQPQHFGDGTRLSIL.

The J gene is TRBJ2-3, the V gene TRBV7-9, with 13 positions matching TRBD2. The ends lost 6 bases at V and 7 bases at J; junction bases unmatched: 13. Germline loops: CDR1 SEHNR, CDR2 FQNEAQ (reference sequence). CDR3 length: 17 residues. The chain's CDR3 is CASRGTSGRAARHTQYF. The CDR3 nucleotides are TGTGCCAGCAGGGGAACTAGCGGGAGGGCCGCTAGACATACGCAGTATTTT.

The J gene is TRBJ2-4, the V gene TRBV5-1; TRBD2 matches 15 bases. The CDR3 is made up of 17 amino acids. From germline, CDR1 is SGHRS and CDR2 YFSETQ. V shed 4 bases, J shed 9 bases, and the junction held 11 bases outside the gene matches. CDR3 nucleotides: TGCGCCAGCAGCGGTGGACTAGCGGGAGGGCCGCGGGGCATTCAGTACTTC. Its translation is CASSGGLAGGPRGIQYF.

The chain uses TRBV28 and TRBJ2-7; 7 bases agree with TRBD2. The germline CDR1 and CDR2 sequences are MDHEN and SYDVKM. This CDR3 comprises 15 residues. Losses at the gene ends were 7 bases for V and 1 base for J; bases not matched to a gene: 10. The CDR3 sequence is CASNKDLGGSYEQYF. The CDR3 DNA sequence: TGTGCCAGCAATAAGGACCTGGGAGGGTCCTACGAGCAGTACTTC.

Regarding this clone: This specimen includes other DNA sequences encoding the same CDR3. The chain uses TRBV27 and TRBJ1-3, with D unresolved. The CDR3 covers 15 residues. CDR1 and CDR2 (germline): MNHEY, SMNVEV (reference sequence). The germline V and J ends were trimmed by 0 bases and 0 bases, with 6 bases remaining between them. The CDR3 DNA reads TGTGCCAGCAGTTTATCGGGGAGCTCTGGAAACACCATATATTTT. This encodes CASSLSGSSGNTIYF.

The gene calls are TRBV20-1 and TRBJ2-3; 10 bases agree with TRBD2. Germline V gene sequence: CDR1 DFQATT, CDR2 SNEGSKA (reference sequence). CDR3 length: 15 residues. The V segment lost 3 bases and the J segment 6 bases; nucleotides outside the gene matches: 9. In DNA, the CDR3 is TGCAGTGCTAGTGAAGTAGCGGGAGGAGGTGATACGCAGTATTTT. It translates to CSASEVAGGGDTQYF.

J is TRBJ2-7 and V is TRBV28; 7 nucleotides align to TRBD1. The CDR3 length is 14 residues. Trimming at V came to 6 bases and at J to 3 bases, leaving 8 bases not matched to a gene. Germline CDR1 MDHEN, CDR2 SYDVKM. The DNA for the CDR3 is TGTGCCAGCAGACCAGGGGGAAGGATCTACGAGCAGTACTTC. This encodes CASRPGGRIYEQYF.

The genes are TRBV28 and TRBJ1-1; the D gene is possibly TRBD1 (6 bases). Germline V gene lookup returns CDR1 MDHEN and CDR2 SYDVKM. The CDR3 extends over 18 amino acids. Trimming left V 4 bases short and J 0 bases short, with 21 bases between. For the CDR3, the DNA is TGTGCCAGCAGTTCCCGCCGGGACACCATTCTCATGAACACTGAAGCTTTCTTT. Translating it yields CASSSRRDTILMNTEAFF. The whole variable domain, remainder taken from reference TRBV28 and TRBJ1-1, is DVKVTQSSRYLVKRTGEKVFLECVQDMDHENMFWYRQDPGLGLRLIYFSYDVKMKEKGDIPEGYSVSREKKERFSLILESASTNQTSMYLCASSSRRDTILMNTEAFFGQGTRLTVV.